The TCR beta chain under discussion was sequenced for a study of cytomegalovirus exposure and HLA in healthy donors. This PCR relied on a set of 60 Vbeta primers and 13 Jbeta primers. The data were produced by immunoSEQ multiplex PCR, yet TCRdb's version contains in-frame clones alone and is incomplete. Among 70,000 to 95,000 clones, about 84% were seen once, and the ten largest hold approximately 2%. Points on this clone: Its antigen is unidentified.

V shed 2 bases and J 7 bases; nucleotides not matched to a gene: 7. The CDR3 contains 14 residues. From germline, CDR1 is MNHEY and CDR2 SMNVEV (reference sequence). Whole-study results and caveats: Further analysis was carried out later, and it showed several of the most significant clusters appearing linked to common viral pathogens. A previous analysis found most TCR beta V segments productive roughly 90% or roughly 30% of the time.

Sequenced material: PBMCs. V gene TRBV27 combines with J gene TRBJ2-7, with 8 bases identical to TRBD1. This receptor was identified in a young man in good health and CMV-seronegative. The CDR3 reads CASSLPPGTGEQYF. In DNA, the CDR3 is TGTGCCAGCAGTTTACCCCCCGGGACAGGAGAGCAGTACTTC.